A selection of T cell receptor beta chains follows, all from one sample in a study of immune heterogeneity within non-small cell lung tumors. TCRdb passed the multiplex PCR reads through MiXCR, listing each CDR3 protein once. The profile shows under 13,000 distinct CDR3 sequences, approximately 20% of them singletons. Sequenced: lung tumor tissue. The origin of the receptors is a man in his sixties with non-small cell lung cancer. The CDR3 runs from the conserved cysteine through the conserved F or W. Fields, in order: V gene, clone size, D gene, J gene, CDR3 DNA, CDR3 protein. A D gene is named only where the DNA matches it firmly. A row's size may be missing; if present it is once, few, many or a size class.

>TRBV20-1|medium-sized|-|TRBJ2-2
TGCAGTGGAAGTGGACAGCCCAACACCGGGGAGCTGTTTTTT
CSGSGQPNTGELFF
>TRBV19|-|-|TRBJ2-3
TGTGCCAGTAGTATTGACGGAGACAGCACAGATACGCAGTATTTT
CASSIDGDSTDTQYF
>TRBV11-2|medium-sized|-|TRBJ1-1
TGTGCCAGCCAGTCGTGGGGCGCCGGTAAGAACACTGAAGCTTTCTTT
CASQSWGAGKNTEAFF
>TRBV12-3/TRBV12-4|many|TRBD2|TRBJ2-1
TGTGCCAGCGGGACTCCGGGACTAGCGGGTGGGATCTTC
CASGTPGLAGGIF
>TRBV19|medium-sized|-|TRBJ1-2
TGTGCCAGTAGTATAGGAGAATATGGCTACACCTTC
CASSIGEYGYTF
>TRBV7-9|few|-|TRBJ1-1
TGTGCCAGCAGCTTAGCGGCGGCGGTAAGGCGGGCTTTCTTT
CASSLAAAVRRAFF
>TRBV20-1|medium-sized|-|TRBJ1-2
TGCAGTGCTAGTACGAGGGGCTACACCTTC
CSASTRGYTF
>TRBV5-1|-|-|TRBJ2-5
TGCGCCAGCAGCTTGGCCCCAGTGCGGGAGACCCAGTACTTC
CASSLAPVRETQYF
>TRBV25-1|-|-|TRBJ2-7
TGTGCCAGCAGTGAATCCCCCTACGAGCAGTACTTC
CASSESPYEQYF
>TRBV20-1|medium-sized|TRBD1|TRBJ2-7
TGCAGTGCTTCCAAGCCAACAGGGGTCTCCTACGAGCAGTACTTC
CSASKPTGVSYEQYF
>TRBV4-1|few|-|TRBJ2-1
TGCGCCAGCAGCCAAATGGGGGGGGACAGCCTAAATGAGCAGTTCTTC
CASSQMGGDSLNEQFF
>TRBV3-1|-|-|TRBJ1-4
TGTGCCAGCAGCCCTCGTGGGCCGACCTATGAAAAACTGTTTTTT
CASSPRGPTYEKLFF
>TRBV24-1|many|TRBD2|TRBJ2-1
TGTGCCACCAGTGACGGGACTAGCAGTTACAATGAGCAGTTCTTC
CATSDGTSSYNEQFF
>TRBV5-1|medium-sized|TRBD2|TRBJ2-5
TGCGCCAGCAGCTTAGCGGGAGGGCAGGAGACCCAGTACTTC
CASSLAGGQETQYF
>TRBV18|medium-sized|TRBD2|TRBJ2-7
TGTGCCAGCTCACCCACCGCTAGCGGGGGTACCTACGAGCAGTACTTC
CASSPTASGGTYEQYF
>TRBV20-1|-|TRBD2|TRBJ2-1
TGCAGTGCTAGAGATCACGAGCGGGACTACAATGAGCAGTTCTTC
CSARDHERDYNEQFF
>TRBV6-1|few|TRBD2|TRBJ2-1
TGTGCCAGCAGTCGGACCCCGGGACTAGCGGGAGCCAAGCGTTCCTACAATGAGCAGTTCTTC
CASSRTPGLAGAKRSYNEQFF
>TRBV20-1|medium-sized|-|TRBJ2-7
TGCAGTGCCTCAATATACTCTGGAACCTACGAGCAGTACTTC
CSASIYSGTYEQYF
>TRBV30|medium-sized|-|TRBJ2-7
TGTGCCTGGAGTAAGGCGTACGAGCAGTACTTC
CAWSKAYEQYF
>TRBV30|-|TRBD1|TRBJ1-1
TGTGCCTGGAGAGACAGGGTTGGGAACACTGAAGCTTTCTTT
CAWRDRVGNTEAFF
>TRBV18|medium-sized|TRBD1|TRBJ2-7
TGTGCCAGCTCACCAAATCCCGGACAGGTGGTCCACGAGCAGTACTTC
CASSPNPGQVVHEQYF
>TRBV12-3/TRBV12-4|medium-sized|-|TRBJ2-7
TGTGCCAGCAGTTTTTCAGGGTTCTACGAGCAGTACTTC
CASSFSGFYEQYF
>TRBV20-1|medium-sized|TRBD1|TRBJ1-2
TGCAGTGCAACAGACAGGGGCAATAACTATGGCTACACCTTC
CSATDRGNNYGYTF
>TRBV12-3/TRBV12-4|few|-|TRBJ2-3
TGTGCCAGCAGTTCCCTAACCTCAATGACGCAGTATTTT
CASSSLTSMTQYF
>TRBV4-1|-|-|TRBJ2-7
TGCGCCAGCAGCCGCGTCGTACTCAGGGGTGCGGGGAGTTACGAGCAGTACTTC
CASSRVVLRGAGSYEQYF
>TRBV6-1|medium-sized|-|TRBJ2-6
TGTGCCAGCAGTCGAGACAGGTCTGGGGCCAACGTCCTGACTTTC
CASSRDRSGANVLTF
>TRBV19|few|-|TRBJ1-5
TGTGCCAGTAGTATAGATTGGGCCGGGGTGTATAGCAATCAGCCCCAGCATTTT
CASSIDWAGVYSNQPQHF
>TRBV27|-|-|TRBJ2-1
TGTGCCAGCAGTGCGACGGGTGGTGGGAATGAGGAGTTGTTT
CASSATGGGNEELF
>TRBV5-1|-|TRBD2|TRBJ2-1
TGCGCCAGCAGCTTGGCCAGCCTAGCGGGGGCGTATGGGGGCTCCATCTACAATGAGCATTTCTTC
CASSLASLAGAYGGSIYNEHFF
>TRBV7-9|-|-|TRBJ2-7
TGTGCCAGCAGCTTAACTGGGACAGAGCAGTACTTC
CASSLTGTEQYF
>TRBV6-5|medium-sized|-|TRBJ1-6
TGTGCCAGCAGTTACGGATATAATTCACCCCTCCACTTT
CASSYGYNSPLHF
>TRBV28|few|TRBD1|TRBJ1-5
TGTGCCAGCAGTTCAGGGGGTCGCAATCAGCCCCAGCATTTT
CASSSGGRNQPQHF
>TRBV6-1|few|-|TRBJ2-4
TGTGCCAGCACTGGGGCAGGGGTCTTTGTTTCCAAAAACATTCAGTACTTC
CASTGAGVFVSKNIQYF
>TRBV20-1|medium-sized|-|TRBJ1-1
TGCAGTGCTAGAGGTCCCCGGGCCGGGGGCACTGAAGCTTTCTTT
CSARGPRAGGTEAFF
>TRBV20-1|-|-|TRBJ1-1
TGCAGTGCCGACCCCCCAGAGTTGAACACTGAAGCTTTCTTT
CSADPPELNTEAFF
>TRBV20-1|few|TRBD2|TRBJ2-1
TGCAGTGCTAGGCAGAAGATCGGGAGGGCGGTCAATGAGCAGTTCTTC
CSARQKIGRAVNEQFF
>TRBV4-1|-|-|TRBJ2-2
TGCGCCAGCAGCCAAGAAGGGCGCGGTAGGATTCCCGCCGGGGAGCTGTTTTTT
CASSQEGRGRIPAGELFF
>TRBV20-1|many|TRBD2|TRBJ2-3
TGCAGTGTAGCTAGCGGGATCACAGATACGCAGTATTTT
CSVASGITDTQYF
>TRBV2|-|-|TRBJ1-1
TGTACCAGCAGACTGAACACTGAAGCTTTCTTT
CTSRLNTEAFF
>TRBV6-4|medium-sized|-|TRBJ1-2
TGTGCCAGCAGTGACTCGAGCCTAGCCAACTATGGCTACACCTTC
CASSDSSLANYGYTF
>TRBV7-8|-|-|TRBJ1-2
TGTGCCAGCAGCGCCAACAGGGATGGCTACACCTTC
CASSANRDGYTF
>TRBV2|many|-|TRBJ1-2
TGTGCCAGCAGTTCGTCCACCAACTATGGCTACACCTTC
CASSSSTNYGYTF
>TRBV6-1|medium-sized|TRBD1|TRBJ1-2
TGTGCCAGCAGTGCAGGGACAGGGGGCGTCTATGGCTACACCTTC
CASSAGTGGVYGYTF
>TRBV3-1|-|TRBD1|TRBJ1-2
TGTGCCAGCAGCCATTCAGGGACAGCTGGTGGCTACACCTTC
CASSHSGTAGGYTF
>TRBV19|few|TRBD2|TRBJ2-3
TGTGCCACCATGATAGCGGGAGTTTATGCAGATACGCAGTATTTT
CATMIAGVYADTQYF
>TRBV28|medium-sized|-|TRBJ2-7
TGTGCCAGCAGTTCCGTGAGTCTAGCAAGGTACGAGCAGTACTTC
CASSSVSLARYEQYF
>TRBV11-2|-|-|TRBJ2-1
TGTGCCAGCAGCTCCTCCGGGAGCGGGTGGGGGGAGCAGTTCTTC
CASSSSGSGWGEQFF
>TRBV7-3|-|TRBD2|TRBJ2-1
TGTGCCAGCAGCTTGGGCGGGAGGGCCTACAATGAGCAGTTCTTC
CASSLGGRAYNEQFF